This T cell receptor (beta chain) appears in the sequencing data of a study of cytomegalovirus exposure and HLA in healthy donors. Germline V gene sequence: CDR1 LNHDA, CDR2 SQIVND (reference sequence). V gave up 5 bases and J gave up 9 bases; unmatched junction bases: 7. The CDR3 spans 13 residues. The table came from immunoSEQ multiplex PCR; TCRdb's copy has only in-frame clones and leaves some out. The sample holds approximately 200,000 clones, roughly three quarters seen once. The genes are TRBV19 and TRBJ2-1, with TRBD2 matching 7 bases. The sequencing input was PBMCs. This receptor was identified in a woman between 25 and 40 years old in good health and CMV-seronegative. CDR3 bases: TGTGCCAGTAGTTCCACTAGCGAGGCTGAGCAGTTCTTC. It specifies CASSSTSEAEQFF.